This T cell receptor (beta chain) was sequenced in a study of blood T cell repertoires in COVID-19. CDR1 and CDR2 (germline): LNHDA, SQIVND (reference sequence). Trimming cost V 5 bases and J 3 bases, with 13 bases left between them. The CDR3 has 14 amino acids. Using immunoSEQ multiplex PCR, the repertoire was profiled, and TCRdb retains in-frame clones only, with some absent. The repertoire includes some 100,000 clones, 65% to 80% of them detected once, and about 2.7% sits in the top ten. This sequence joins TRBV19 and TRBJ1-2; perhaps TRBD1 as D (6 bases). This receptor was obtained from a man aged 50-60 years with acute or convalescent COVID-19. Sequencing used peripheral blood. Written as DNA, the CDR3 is TGTGCCAGTAGTGTTCAGGGGAATGACTATGGCTACACCTTC. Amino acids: CASSVQGNDYGYTF.